Each of the 14 T cell receptor beta chains below was sequenced from the same sample in a study of shared T cell receptors in the human thymus. Generated by immunoSEQ multiplex PCR, the TCRdb table keeps only in-frame clones and is missing some. Of some 640,000 clones listed, approximately 89% are singletons. A further study also used this sample, focusing on human thymus T cells.

The sequenced sample consisted of thymocytes. Source of these receptors: a boy younger than two with a congenital heart defect.

This clone was counted once. The chain employs TRBV7-8 and TRBJ2-3; 11 bases agree with TRBD1. From germline, CDR1 is SGHVS and CDR2 FQNEAQ. After removal of 5 bases from V and 5 bases from J, the junction contained 6 bases not matched to a gene. This CDR3 has 15 amino acids. DNA of the CDR3: TGTGCCAGCAGCGGCGGGACAGGGGGAGTAGATACGCAGTATTTT. Residues: CASSGGTGGVDTQYF.

V usage is TRBV7-8 and J usage is TRBJ2-1; 10 bases are shared with TRBD1. Germline CDR1 is SGHVS and CDR2 is FQNEAQ. The length of the CDR3 is 20 residues. Unmatched junction bases numbered 12, after V lost 1 base and J lost 0 bases. The CDR3 sequence is CASSLGEKRDRGSSYNEQFF. The CDR3, as DNA: TGTGCCAGCAGCTTAGGAGAAAAGAGGGACAGGGGCAGCTCCTACAATGAGCAGTTCTTC.

The gene calls are TRBV30 and TRBJ2-1; TRBD2 matches at 10 bases. The ends lost 3 bases at V and 4 bases at J; junction bases unmatched: 12. Germline values: CDR1 GTSNPN, CDR2 SVGIG (reference sequence). This CDR3 is 17 amino acids long. DNA of the CDR3: TGTGCCTGGAGAGGGCCTCTAGCGGGAGTACCATACAATGAGCAGTTCTTC. Its translation is CAWRGPLAGVPYNEQFF.

J is TRBJ1-5 and V is TRBV28; the D gene is possibly TRBD1 (6 bases). CDR3 length: 19 residues. Germline V CDR1 and CDR2: MDHEN, SYDVKM. The germline V and J ends were trimmed by 4 bases and 0 bases, with 22 bases remaining between them. The CDR3 sequence: CASSSIPPPTGYSNQPQHF. DNA of the CDR3: TGTGCCAGCAGTTCAATACCCCCCCCGACAGGATATAGCAATCAGCCCCAGCATTTT.

The chain links TRBV30 to TRBJ2-5, with 10 positions matching TRBD2. The CDR3 covers 15 residues. J gave up 2 bases and V 2 bases, and 5 bases lay outside the gene matches. Germline assignment: CDR1 GTSNPN and CDR2 SVGIG (reference sequence). This CDR3 is CAWSKASGSQETQYF. CDR3 coding DNA: TGTGCCTGGAGTAAGGCTAGCGGGAGTCAAGAGACCCAGTACTTC.

V gene TRBV7-9 combines with J gene TRBJ1-1; D perhaps matches TRBD1 (6 bases). The germline gives CDR1 SEHNR, CDR2 FQNEAQ (reference sequence). With 5 bases removed from V and 4 bases from J, the gap between germline ends came to 20 bases. The CDR3 runs to 16 residues. The CDR3 spells CASSLSWAGESTEAFF. CDR3 sequence (DNA): TGTGCCAGCAGCCTTTCTTGGGCAGGGGAGAGCACTGAAGCTTTCTTT.

The chain uses TRBV28 and TRBJ2-1; 7 bases map to TRBD2. V shed 4 bases, J shed 2 bases, and the junction held 5 bases outside the gene matches. CDR1 is MDHEN and CDR2 is SYDVKM in the germline V gene. The CDR3 runs 15 residues. The CDR3 is CASSSLGRTYNEQFF. CDR3 sequence (DNA): TGTGCCAGCAGTTCCCTCGGGAGGACCTACAATGAGCAGTTCTTC.

The chain employs TRBV6-1 and TRBJ2-2; 7 nucleotides align to TRBD1. The length of the CDR3 is 14 residues. J gave up 1 base and V 7 bases, and 3 bases lay outside the gene matches. The germline V gene encodes CDR1 MNHNS and CDR2 SASEGT. The CDR3 region is CASKAGGNTGELFF. CDR3 DNA: TGTGCCAGCAAGGCAGGGGGGAACACCGGGGAGCTGTTTTTT.

In DNA, the CDR3 is TGTGCCAGCAGCTTAGGAGGGCGGCCACCTCCCCCTGGGGCCAACGTCCTGACTTTC. Protein product: CASSLGGRPPPPGANVLTF. The rearrangement joins TRBV7-2 to TRBJ2-6; D may be TRBD2 (5 bases). Per the germline V gene, CDR1 is SGHTA and CDR2 is FQGNSA. V gave up 1 base and J gave up 2 bases, with 18 bases separating them. The CDR3 contains 19 residues.

This chain uses TRBV5-5 with TRBJ1-6, with a possible D match to TRBD1 (6 bases). V dropped 3 bases and J dropped 12 bases, with 16 bases sitting between them. This CDR3 contains 14 residues. Per the germline V gene, CDR1 is SGHKS and CDR2 is YYEKEE (reference sequence). The CDR3 sequence: CASSSPGAFRPLHF. The CDR3 coding sequence is TGTGCCAGCAGCTCCCCAGGGGCGTTCCGACCCCTCCACTTT.

In its sample, this clone was seen a few times. The gene calls are TRBV6-1 and TRBJ2-7; D might be TRBD1 (5 bases). The germline V gene encodes CDR1 MNHNS and CDR2 SASEGT. V was pared by 6 bases and J by 3 bases, with 24 bases between. The CDR3 length is 17 residues. The CDR3 spells CASRESKDSLKGYEQYF. CDR3 DNA sequence: TGTGCCAGCAGAGAATCTAAAGACAGCTTAAAGGGCTACGAGCAGTACTTC.

This clone was seen a single time. The chain has TRBV29-1 and TRBJ2-5; possible D gene TRBD1, 5 bases. Germline CDR1 SQVTM, CDR2 ANQGSEA. The CDR3 covers 15 residues. Between the trimmed V and J ends, which lost 3 bases and 1 base, there was a span of 15 bases. The DNA for the CDR3 is TGCAGCGTTGAGGTCCCCCAGGGTCTCCAAGAGACCCAGTACTTC. Translated: CSVEVPQGLQETQYF.

The gene calls are TRBV7-2 and TRBJ2-7; 7 bases align to TRBD2. The trim removed 5 bases at V and 7 bases at J, leaving 11 bases unmatched. The germline CDR1 and CDR2 sequences are SGHTA and FQGNSA. CDR3 length equals 14 residues. CDR3 in DNA: TGTGCCAGCAGCACTCTCCGTGGGGGAGGGGAGCAGTACTTC. Its translation: CASSTLRGGGEQYF.

The V and J genes are TRBV27 and TRBJ2-5, with TRBD2 as a possible D gene (5 bases). Looked up from germline, CDR1 is MNHEY and CDR2 is SMNVEV (reference sequence). The CDR3 sequence is 11 residues long. The V end was cut by 5 bases, the J end by 13 bases, with 14 bases between. Written as DNA, the CDR3 is TGTGCCAGCAGTAGCGACTACAACTGGTACTTC. This encodes CASSSDYNWYF.